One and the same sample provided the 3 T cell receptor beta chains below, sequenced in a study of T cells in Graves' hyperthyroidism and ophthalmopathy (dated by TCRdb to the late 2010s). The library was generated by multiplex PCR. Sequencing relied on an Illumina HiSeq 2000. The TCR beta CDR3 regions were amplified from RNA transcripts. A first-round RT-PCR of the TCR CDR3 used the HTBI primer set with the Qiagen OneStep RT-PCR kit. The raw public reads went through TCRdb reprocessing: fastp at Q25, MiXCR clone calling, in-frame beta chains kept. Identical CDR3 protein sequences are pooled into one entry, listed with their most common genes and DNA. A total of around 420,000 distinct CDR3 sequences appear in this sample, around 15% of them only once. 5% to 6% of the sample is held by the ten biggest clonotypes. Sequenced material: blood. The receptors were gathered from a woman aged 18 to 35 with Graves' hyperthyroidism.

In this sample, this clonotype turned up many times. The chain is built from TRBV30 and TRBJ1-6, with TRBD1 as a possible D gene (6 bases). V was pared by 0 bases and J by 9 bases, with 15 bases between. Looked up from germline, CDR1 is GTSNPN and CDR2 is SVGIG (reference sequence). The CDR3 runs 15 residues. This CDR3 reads CAWSVGQQNTSPLHF. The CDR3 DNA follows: TGTGCCTGGAGTGTTGGACAGCAGAATACTTCACCCCTCCACTTT.

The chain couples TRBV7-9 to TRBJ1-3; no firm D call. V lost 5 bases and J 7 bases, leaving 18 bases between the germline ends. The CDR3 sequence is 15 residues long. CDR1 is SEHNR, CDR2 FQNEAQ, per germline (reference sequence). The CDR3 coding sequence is TGTGCCAGCAGCGACGATGGCCAGGTCGGCAACACCATATATTTT. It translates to CASSDDGQVGNTIYF. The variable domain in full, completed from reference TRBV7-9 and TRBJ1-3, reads DTGVSQNPRHKITKRGQNVTFRCDPISEHNRLYWYRQTLGQGPEFLTYFQNEAQLEKSRLLSDRFSAERPKGSFSTLEIQRTEQGDSAMYLCASSDDGQVGNTIYFGEGSWLTVV.

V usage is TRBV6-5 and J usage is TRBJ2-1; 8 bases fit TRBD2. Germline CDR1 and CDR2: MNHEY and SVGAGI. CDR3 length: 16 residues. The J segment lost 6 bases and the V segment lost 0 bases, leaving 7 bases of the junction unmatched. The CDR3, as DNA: TGTGCCAGCAGTTACTCAGGAGCGGGAGTGCTCAATGAGCAGTTCTTC. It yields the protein CASSYSGAGVLNEQFF.